This TCR beta chain was profiled in a study of human T cells and chemical hapten exposure. Using its own MiXCR run on the RACE reads, TCRdb lists one record per CDR3 protein. The sample holds about 120,000 distinct CDR3 sequences, about 12% seen once. The sample holds a few counts of this clonotype. CDR1 is MDHEN and CDR2 is SYDVKM in the germline V gene. The ends were cut back, 6 bases at V and 3 bases at J, with 9 bases in the middle. The CDR3 is made up of 12 amino acids. Time point meaning: patch test 1, 2 weeks after DPC sensitization. Described treatment: therapeutic diphenylcyclopropenone sensitization with weekly scalp DPC.

The sequenced sample was whole blood, obtained in connection with sensitization to the hapten diphenylcyclopropenone (DPC). The chain recombines TRBV28 with TRBJ2-7; D perhaps matches TRBD1 (6 bases). The source is a woman in her 50s with alopecia areata. Some clones in this sample may be carry-over from other donors' samples. CDR3 DNA: TGTGCCAGCAGCACAGGGAACTACGAGCAGTACTTC. Residues: CASSTGNYEQYF. The variable domain in full, with the rest retrieved from reference TRBV28 and TRBJ2-7, is DVKVTQSSRYLVKRTGEKVFLECVQDMDHENMFWYRQDPGLGLRLIYFSYDVKMKEKGDIPEGYSVSREKKERFSLILESASTNQTSMYLCASSTGNYEQYFGPGTRLTVT.